One sample yielded the 2 T cell receptor beta chains listed below, sequenced in a study of spatial heterogeneity in lung cancer. Their recognized antigens are unknown. Overall study results and limits: Tumors with more nonsynonymous mutations had more expanded intratumoral alpha and beta TCRs.

Described time point: sample taken at primary tumor resection. TCRdb analysed the 5' RACE reads with MiXCR anew, one entry per CDR3 protein. The sample consists of fewer than 20,000 distinct CDR3 sequences, 4.5% to 7.5% of them appearing once. Sequenced material: lung tumor tissue, taken at surgery. The source of these receptors is a female donor with early-stage non-small cell lung cancer.

This clonotype showed up many times. This beta chain is a stray sequence in a library constructed for alpha chains; its clone size is not meaningful. The chain links TRBV5-1 to TRBJ2-3, with D tentatively TRBD1 (6 bases). The V end lost 4 bases, the J end lost 0 bases, and 12 bases lay between the germline ends. Germline loops: CDR1 SGHRS, CDR2 YFSETQ. This CDR3 spans 15 amino acids. In DNA, the CDR3 is TGCGCCAGCAGCATCGTTACAGGGAGCACAGATACGCAGTATTTT. Its translation is CASSIVTGSTDTQYF.

For this clonotype: The junction differs from germline at one of its ends, possibly a read error. A library made for alpha chains picked up this beta chain off target, so its size means little. The V gene is TRBV7-3, the J gene TRBJ2-2; no clear D. The length of the CDR3 is 15 residues. Germline V lookup: CDR1 SGHTA, CDR2 FQGTGA. The CDR3 region has the DNA TGTGCGAGCAGCCCCCAAACTAAGAACACCGGGGAGCTGTTTTTT. Protein sequence: CASSPQTKNTGELFF. Full variable domain (missing parts from reference TRBV7-3 and TRBJ2-2): GAGVSQTPSNKVTEKGKYVELRCDPISGHTALYWYRQSLGQGPEFLIYFQGTGAADDSGLPNDRFFAVRPEGSVSTLKIQRTERGDSAVYLCASSPQTKNTGELFFGEGSRLTVL.